Sequencing of this T cell receptor beta chain was carried out in a study of blood T cell repertoires in COVID-19. Study summary: COVID-19 samples, acute and convalescent, were from the United States, Italy and Spain. T cells, B-cell-depleted T cells, or PBMCs provided the cDNA or gDNA that served as material.

Under the authors' procedure: Reference gene primer amplification gave estimated nucleated cell counts. This table comes from immunoSEQ multiplex PCR, and its TCRdb copy is limited to in-frame clones, with some not included. Clone size and V and J calls were adopted from that table, with D and trimming inferred from the DNA. Of around 43,000 clones listed, 70% to 90% are singletons. Sequences were obtained from peripheral blood. The receptor comes from a man in his fifties in a cohort sampled during active COVID-19.

The CDR3 loop reads CATSRGRPHTGSQFF. CDR3 nucleotide sequence: TGTGCCACCAGCAGAGGCCGGCCGCACACAGGTTCGCAGTTCTTC. The V call is TRBV15, the J call TRBJ2-1; TRBD1 is a possible D gene (5 bases). Looked up from germline, CDR1 is LNHNV and CDR2 is YYDKDF (reference sequence). This CDR3 is built from 15 residues. Between the trimmed V and J ends, which lost 1 base and 12 bases, there was a span of 19 bases. Full variable domain (rest looked up from reference TRBV15 and TRBJ2-1): DAMVIQNPRYQVTQFGKPVTLSCSQTLNHNVMYWYQQKSSQAPKLLFHYYDKDFNNEADTPDNFQSRRPNTSFCFLDIRSPGLGDTAMYLCATSRGRPHTGSQFFGPGTRLTVL.